This is a list of T cell receptor beta chains from one sample in a study of control samples from healthy donors and cancer patients. Profiled with immunoSEQ multiplex PCR; TCRdb holds only in-frame clones, not every one. The table has tens of thousands of clones, approximately 88% seen once; the top ten hold under 40%. The sequenced sample consisted of PBMCs. The receptors originated from an older man with lung cancer. Each CDR3 is given with its conserved first and last residue. The order of the fields is V gene, D gene, clone size, J gene, CDR3 DNA, CDR3 protein. The D gene is left open where the match is weak. Size is omitted from some rows. Given values are once, few, many or a class for expanded clones.

>TRBV7-9|-|-|TRBJ1-4
TGTGCCAGCAGCTTAGCGGACCGAGAGGAACTGTTTTTT
CASSLADREELFF
>TRBV6-5|-|-|TRBJ2-7
TGTGCCAGCAGCACCGGGACGGAGTCCTACGAGCAGTACTTC
CASSTGTESYEQYF
>TRBV10-2|-|-|TRBJ1-1
TGCGCCAGCAGTGATCGGCGATGGAACACTGAAGCTTTCTTT
CASSDRRWNTEAFF
>TRBV11-2|-|-|TRBJ2-7
TGTGCCAGCAGATTAGGTACAGACTACGAGCAGTACTTC
CASRLGTDYEQYF
>TRBV5-1|TRBD2|-|TRBJ2-5
TGCGCCAGCAGCTTGGCCCGGGGGGATCTGGGGACCCAGTACTTC
CASSLARGDLGTQYF
>TRBV6-5|-|-|TRBJ2-7
TGTGCCAGCAACGAAAGAGGGGGCTCCTACGAGCAGTACTTC
CASNERGGSYEQYF
>TRBV5-1|-|few|TRBJ1-1
TGCGCCAGCAGCGACCGGGAGAACACTGAAGCTTTCTTT
CASSDRENTEAFF
>TRBV7-8|TRBD2|few|TRBJ2-1
TGTGCCAGCAGCCTTACTAGCGGGGCCAATGAGCAGTTCTTC
CASSLTSGANEQFF
>TRBV6-1|-|-|TRBJ2-3
TGTGCCAGCAGTGAACGAGATAGCACAGATACGCAGTATTTT
CASSERDSTDTQYF
>TRBV9|-|-|TRBJ2-3
TGTGCCAGCAGCGCAAGAGGACTGCAGCGGGATACGCAGTATTTT
CASSARGLQRDTQYF
>TRBV9|-|-|TRBJ1-1
TGTGCCAGCAGCGTAGTGCCAGCTTTGAACACTGAAGCTTTCTTT
CASSVVPALNTEAFF
>TRBV7-2|-|-|TRBJ1-5
TGTGCCAGCAGCTTAGCGGGACAACTCAATCAGCCCCAGCATTTT
CASSLAGQLNQPQHF
>TRBV6-1|TRBD1|few|TRBJ1-6
TGTGCCAGCAGTGAAGCGGGGGACAGGTTTTCACCCCTCCACTTT
CASSEAGDRFSPLHF
>TRBV3-1/TRBV3-2|-|-|TRBJ1-2
TGTGCCAGCAGCCAGATCAGGGGCCGAGGCTACACCTTC
CASSQIRGRGYTF
>TRBV7-2|-|-|TRBJ1-3
TGTGCCAGCAGCTCGGGCGGGAGAATTGGAAACACCATATATTTT
CASSSGGRIGNTIYF
>TRBV3-1/TRBV3-2|-|-|TRBJ2-4
TGTGCCAGCAGCCAAGATGTCCCGGGGGCGTTAGCCAAAAACATTCAGTACTTC
CASSQDVPGALAKNIQYF
>TRBV5-6|-|-|TRBJ1-2
TGTGCCAGCAGCTCGGGCGGCGGTTATGGCTACACCTTC
CASSSGGGYGYTF
>TRBV28|-|-|TRBJ1-1
TGTGCCAGCAGTTTTGACCAAGGAATGAACACTGAAGCTTTCTTT
CASSFDQGMNTEAFF
>TRBV3-1/TRBV3-2|TRBD2|-|TRBJ2-3
TGTGCCAGCAGCCAGACTAGCGGGGGGCCCGGAGATACGCAGTATTTT
CASSQTSGGPGDTQYF
>TRBV15|TRBD1|-|TRBJ2-7
TGTGCCACCAGCACCCCCGAGGGACAGGGGGCCTACGAGCAGTACTTC
CATSTPEGQGAYEQYF
>TRBV23-1|TRBD1|once|TRBJ1-1
TGCGCCAGCAGTCAAAGACAGGGGGGCACTGAAGCTTTCTTT
CASSQRQGGTEAFF
>TRBV30|-|-|TRBJ2-6
TGTGCCTGGAGTGTAGCCTTGGGCAGGGGGGCCAACGTCCTGACTTTC
CAWSVALGRGANVLTF
>TRBV30|-|-|TRBJ1-1
TGTGCCTGGAGCAGGGCTGGCACTGAAGCTTTCTTT
CAWSRAGTEAFF
>TRBV28|-|-|TRBJ1-1
TGTGCCAGCAGGGGGGACACTCTGAACACTGAAGCTTTCTTT
CASRGDTLNTEAFF
>TRBV6-2/TRBV6-3|-|-|TRBJ2-1
TGTGCCAGCAGTTACTCCGGGGGGCTAGCCTTAGCTTACAATGAGCAGTTCTTC
CASSYSGGLALAYNEQFF
>TRBV7-3|-|-|TRBJ2-1
TGTGCCAGCAACTTCCAGGGCCCCTCCCGCAATGAGCAGTTCTTC
CASNFQGPSRNEQFF
>TRBV2|-|-|TRBJ1-1
TGTGCCAGCAGTGAAGCGCTGGGTTGGGATACTGAAGCTTTCTTT
CASSEALGWDTEAFF
>TRBV7-9|TRBD2|few|TRBJ2-3
TGTGCCAGCAGACCGAGACTAGCGGGGGGTCTGAAAGATACGCAGTATTTT
CASRPRLAGGLKDTQYF
>TRBV2|-|-|TRBJ1-5
TGTGCCAGCAGTGAAGGAGGATGGGACGATCAGCCCCAGCATTTT
CASSEGGWDDQPQHF
>TRBV4-3|-|once|TRBJ1-3
TGCGCCAGCAGCCAAGGACAGGACCGGCGAAACACCATATATTTT
CASSQGQDRRNTIYF
>TRBV7-3|-|few|TRBJ2-2
TGTGCCAGCAGCTTAACCGGACCGGCCGGGGAGCTGTTTTTT
CASSLTGPAGELFF
>TRBV6-2/TRBV6-3|-|-|TRBJ2-1
TGTGCCAGCAGCGGGGGCCTGCGAGGTAATGAGCAGTTCTTC
CASSGGLRGNEQFF
>TRBV5-4|-|-|TRBJ2-1
TGTGCCAGCAGCTTGTTTTCGGGTGATGAGCAGTTCTTC
CASSLFSGDEQFF
>TRBV5-6|TRBD1|-|TRBJ1-3
TGTGCCAGCAGCAGGGACAGGGCCTCTGGAAACACCATATATTTT
CASSRDRASGNTIYF
>TRBV29-1|-|once|TRBJ1-1
TGCAGCGTTTCAGTGCGGATCACTGAAGCTTTCTTT
CSVSVRITEAFF
>TRBV15|-|-|TRBJ2-7
TGTGCCACTGCCGTAGGGGGGGTAAGCTACGAGCAGTACTTC
CATAVGGVSYEQYF
>TRBV19|-|-|TRBJ1-5
TGTGCCAGTAGGACACCCCAGGGACGAGGCAATCAGCCCCAGCATTTT
CASRTPQGRGNQPQHF